This T cell receptor beta chain stems from a study of blood T cells in healthy people across ages. This CDR3 has 13 amino acids. To note about this clonotype: Its antigen is currently unknown.

Notes on the study in general: Roughly linear declines in TCR beta diversity per million T cells occurred with age. With unsorted PBMCs, a conclusive comparison of naive versus antigen-experienced cells was not possible. A strong correlation between TCR beta diversity and naive T cell percentage was seen.

It was with a sample-barcoded 5' primer and a J-beta primer mix that a second PCR of roughly 6 to 11 cycles was run. Each CDR3 protein gets one entry after TCRdb re-called the 5' RACE reads with MiXCR. In the table there are roughly 1,100,000 distinct CDR3 sequences, approximately 25% of which are singletons. In addition, the sample was reused for a study of T cells of mothers and their children. That paper states: The authors found no persistent microchimeric T cell clones.

The sequenced material came from blood. This chain joins TRBV12-3 or TRBV12-4 and TRBJ2-7; D gene ambiguous. Near its end, the DNA agrees better with TRBJ2-5, so the J call may be wrong. The TCR originated in a girl aged 2-9 years in good health. The CDR3 nucleotides are TGTGCCAGCAGTTCCCGAATGAAGGAGACCCAGTACTTC. As protein: CASSSRMKETQYF.